This T cell receptor (beta chain) was obtained from a study of radiation and T cells in renal cell carcinoma. Findings and limits, study-wide: Top tumor clonotypes rose in blood 2 weeks post-radiation, then contracted.

Time point meaning: baseline pretreatment blood. Treatment in this sample: 15 Gy SBRT to primary tumor, nephrectomy 4 weeks later. On this clone itself: Its antigen is unidentified.

The protocol was immunoSEQ multiplex PCR, while the TCRdb copy is restricted to in-frame clones and leaves out a portion. Here the sample spans about 140,000 clones, over 65% being singletons. The CDR3 contains 16 residues. V shed 5 bases and J shed 0 bases, with 13 bases lying between them. From germline, CDR1 is SGHTA and CDR2 FQGNSA. Sequencing was performed on blood, taken from a patient whose treatment included radiotherapy and nephrectomy. This TCR was sampled from a woman aged 50 to 60 with renal cell carcinoma. The rearrangement links TRBV7-2 to TRBJ2-2, with no clear D. This chain's CDR3 is CASSPRERTNTGELFF. CDR3 nucleotides: TGTGCCAGCAGCCCCCGAGAGCGAACGAACACCGGGGAGCTGTTTTTT.